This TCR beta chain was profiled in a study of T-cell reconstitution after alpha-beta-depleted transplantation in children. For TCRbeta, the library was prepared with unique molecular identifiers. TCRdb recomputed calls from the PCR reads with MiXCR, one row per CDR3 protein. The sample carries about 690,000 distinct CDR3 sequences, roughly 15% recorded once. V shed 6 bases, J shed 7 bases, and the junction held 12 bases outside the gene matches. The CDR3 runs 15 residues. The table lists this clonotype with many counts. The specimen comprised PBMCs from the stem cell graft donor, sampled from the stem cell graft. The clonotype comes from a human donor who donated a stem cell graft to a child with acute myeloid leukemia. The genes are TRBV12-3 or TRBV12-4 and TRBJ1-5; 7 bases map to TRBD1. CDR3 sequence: CASRDGTAQYQPQHF. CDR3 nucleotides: TGTGCCAGCAGGGATGGGACAGCGCAATACCAGCCCCAGCATTTT.